The 19 T cell receptor beta chains given below trace back to one sample, sequenced in a study of shared clonotypes between healthy human individuals. Produced via immunoSEQ multiplex PCR; TCRdb's table is partial and in-frame only. Found here are some 500,000 clones, roughly 95% of them singletons; the top ten hold around 0.066%. The sample taken for sequencing was naive CD4+ T cells sorted from blood. Subset described: CD45RA+ positively selected. The source of these receptors is a woman aged 25 to 39 in good health.

On this clone: In the same sample, other DNA sequences code for this CDR3. V usage is TRBV28 and J usage is TRBJ2-3; D not resolved. Looked up from germline, CDR1 is MDHEN and CDR2 is SYDVKM. The CDR3 loop spans 12 amino acids. V was clipped by 3 bases and J by 2 bases, with 3 bases between them. CDR3 coding DNA: TGTGCCAGCAGTTTGGTCACAGATACGCAGTATTTT. Amino acids: CASSLVTDTQYF.

The rearrangement uses TRBV28 and TRBJ2-5, with D unclear. Germline lookup yields CDR1 MDHEN and CDR2 SYDVKM. V lost 4 bases, J lost 5 bases, and 17 bases lay in between. The CDR3 is made up of 15 amino acids. Here the CDR3 reads CASSSPSTGSETQYF. Here the CDR3 DNA reads TGTGCCAGCAGTTCACCCTCGACTGGATCGGAGACCCAGTACTTC.

The V call is TRBV10-3, the J call TRBJ1-3; the match to TRBD1 covers 7 bases. The V gene's germline CDR1 is ENHRY and CDR2 SYGVKD. The CDR3 is made up of 17 amino acids. V was clipped by 4 bases and J by 4 bases; unmatched bases: 13. The CDR3 loop is CAISGPGSTGSGNTIYF. The DNA of the CDR3 is TGTGCCATCAGTGGGCCGGGCTCGACAGGGTCCGGAAACACCATATATTTT.

This chain joins TRBV2 and TRBJ2-7, with unresolved D. Germline CDR1 is SNHLY and CDR2 is FYNNEI. CDR3 length: 14 amino acids. Trimming removed 3 bases at V and 1 base at J, with 10 bases between. CDR3 amino acids: CASSEYLVSYEQYF. The DNA for the CDR3 is TGTGCCAGCAGTGAGTATTTAGTTTCCTACGAGCAGTACTTC.

This chain links TRBV20-1 with TRBJ2-5, with D unclear. This CDR3 spans 11 amino acids. Germline CDR1 is DFQATT and CDR2 is SNEGSKA (reference sequence). Trimming cost V 6 bases and J 6 bases, with 11 bases left between them. The CDR3 region is CSAYPRKTQYF. Written as DNA, the CDR3 is TGCAGTGCGTATCCTCGGAAGACCCAGTACTTC.

V is TRBV6-1 and J is TRBJ2-5; possibly TRBD1 for D (6 bases). V was trimmed by 4 bases and J by 6 bases, leaving 15 bases between them. From germline, CDR1 is MNHNS and CDR2 SASEGT. The CDR3 has 14 amino acids. This chain's CDR3 is CASSGTTGLKTQYF. The CDR3 DNA is TGTGCCAGCAGTGGAACTACAGGGTTAAAGACCCAGTACTTC.

This chain joins TRBV28 and TRBJ2-7, with a weak D call TRBD2 (5 bases). This CDR3 has 14 residues. V lost 7 bases to trimming and J lost 2 bases, with 15 bases between them. Germline V CDR1 and CDR2: MDHEN, SYDVKM. CDR3 in amino acids: CASIRGGDPYEQYF. In DNA, the CDR3 is TGTGCCAGCATCAGAGGAGGCGACCCCTACGAGCAGTACTTC. The full variable domain, rest sourced from reference TRBV28 and TRBJ2-7, is DVKVTQSSRYLVKRTGEKVFLECVQDMDHENMFWYRQDPGLGLRLIYFSYDVKMKEKGDIPEGYSVSREKKERFSLILESASTNQTSMYLCASIRGGDPYEQYFGPGTRLTVT.

This clone was counted between two and nine times. V is TRBV6-1 and J is TRBJ2-7, with 9 nucleotides matching TRBD1. The J segment lost 5 bases and the V segment lost 4 bases, leaving 12 bases of the junction unmatched. CDR1 is MNHNS, CDR2 SASEGT, per germline. This CDR3 comprises 16 residues. Here the CDR3 reads CASSAPGTGRLDEQYF. In DNA, the CDR3 is TGTGCCAGCAGTGCCCCGGGGACAGGGAGGTTGGACGAGCAGTACTTC.

This sequence joins TRBV7-6 and TRBJ1-1, with D hard to call. The germline gives CDR1 SGHVS, CDR2 FNYEAQ. V lost 5 bases to trimming and J lost 6 bases, with 22 bases between them. This CDR3 region has 16 residues. CDR3 amino acids: CASSPTDWGLYAEAFF. The CDR3 DNA reads TGTGCCAGCAGCCCGACGGACTGGGGTTTATACGCTGAAGCTTTCTTT.

V usage is TRBV28 and J usage is TRBJ1-1; TRBD1 might be the D (5 bases). Deletions cut 1 base from V and 5 bases from J, with 14 bases between. The V gene's germline CDR1 is MDHEN and CDR2 SYDVKM. This CDR3 has 15 residues. Here the CDR3 reads CASSLSSRTTTEAFF. DNA of the CDR3: TGTGCCAGCAGTTTATCCTCTCGGACAACGACTGAAGCTTTCTTT. Complete variable domain (other parts from reference TRBV28 and TRBJ1-1): DVKVTQSSRYLVKRTGEKVFLECVQDMDHENMFWYRQDPGLGLRLIYFSYDVKMKEKGDIPEGYSVSREKKERFSLILESASTNQTSMYLCASSLSSRTTTEAFFGQGTRLTVV.

The chain carries TRBV19 and TRBJ2-5; D is unresolved. Between the trimmed V and J ends, which lost 5 bases and 0 bases, there was a span of 13 bases. Germline CDR1 reads LNHDA; CDR2 reads SQIVND (reference sequence). This CDR3 comprises 15 residues. CDR3 region: CASSPTVGYQETQYF. CDR3 bases: TGTGCCAGTAGTCCGACCGTGGGGTACCAAGAGACCCAGTACTTC.

The J gene is TRBJ1-5, the V gene TRBV10-3, with D uncertain. V lost 0 bases and J lost 5, with 5 bases in between. The length of the CDR3 is 13 residues. Germline lookup yields CDR1 ENHRY and CDR2 SYGVKD. The CDR3 sequence: CAISESTYQPQHF. The CDR3 nucleotides read TGTGCCATCAGTGAGTCGACCTATCAGCCCCAGCATTTT.

This rearrangement joins TRBV28 to TRBJ2-7, with 8 bases fitting TRBD1. This CDR3 is built from 15 residues. The germline gives CDR1 MDHEN, CDR2 SYDVKM. V lost 6 bases to trimming and J lost 2 bases; unmatched junction nucleotides: 9. The CDR3 sequence is CASSPGDRGPYEQYF. The CDR3 DNA follows: TGTGCCAGCAGCCCCGGAGACAGGGGACCCTACGAGCAGTACTTC.

The chain couples TRBV19 to TRBJ1-4, with TRBD1 as a possible D gene (5 bases). This CDR3 is built from 15 residues. Germline assignment: CDR1 LNHDA and CDR2 SQIVND (reference sequence). Trimming left V 5 bases short and J 10 bases short, with 20 bases between. The CDR3 DNA reads as TGTGCCAGTAGTGAACAGCCAGGGACTTCCCCAAAACTGTTTTTT. Translation: CASSEQPGTSPKLFF.

The rearrangement links TRBV10-3 to TRBJ1-5, with TRBD1 matching 10 bases. The length of the CDR3 is 15 residues. Trimming removed 9 bases from V and 4 bases from J; junction bases left unmatched: 9. Germline V gene data show CDR1 as ENHRY and CDR2 as SYGVKD. The CDR3 protein is CAIGAGTGVNQPQHF. The CDR3 DNA sequence: TGTGCCATAGGGGCCGGGACAGGGGTTAATCAGCCCCAGCATTTT.

The chain employs TRBV28 and TRBJ2-7, with 7 bases aligning to TRBD1. Trimming removed 6 bases from V and 0 bases from J; junction bases left unmatched: 5. The germline CDR1 and CDR2 sequences are MDHEN and SYDVKM. CDR3 length: 14 amino acids. The CDR3 DNA is TGTGCCAGCAGGTCGGGACAGCCCTCCTACGAGCAGTACTTC. Translated, it gives CASRSGQPSYEQYF.

The V and J genes are TRBV4-2 and TRBJ2-1; 8 bases match TRBD2. Germline CDR1 and CDR2: LGHNA and YNFKEQ. The CDR3 runs to 15 residues. Unmatched junction bases numbered 11, after V lost 5 bases and J lost 8 bases. This chain's CDR3 is CASSSSSAGVDEQFF. CDR3 DNA sequence: TGTGCCAGCAGCTCAAGTTCAGCGGGAGTCGATGAGCAGTTCTTC.

The rearrangement links TRBV18 to TRBJ2-7; TRBD2 agrees at 9 bases. The germline CDR1 and CDR2 sequences are KGHSH and LQKENI. V was clipped by 3 bases and J by 2 bases; unmatched bases: 5. This CDR3 spans 15 amino acids. The CDR3 coding sequence is TGTGCCAGCTCACCTGTAGCGGGAGTCACCTACGAGCAGTACTTC. This codes for CASSPVAGVTYEQYF. Drawing the rest from reference TRBV18 and TRBJ2-7, the complete variable domain is NAGVMQNPRHLVRRRGQEARLRCSPMKGHSHVYWYRQLPEEGLKFMVYLQKENIIDESGMPKERFSAEFPKEGPSILRIQQVVRGDSAAYFCASSPVAGVTYEQYFGPGTRLTVT.

The chain has TRBV5-1 and TRBJ2-5; maybe TRBD1 (7 bases). The better agreement between TRBJ2-7 and the DNA end casts doubt on the J call. CDR3 length equals 14 residues. Germline CDR1 is SGHRS and CDR2 is YFSETQ. DNA of the CDR3: TGCGCCAGCAGCTCCTTCAGGGGGGAGTACGAGCAGTACTTC. Translated, it gives CASSSFRGEYEQYF.